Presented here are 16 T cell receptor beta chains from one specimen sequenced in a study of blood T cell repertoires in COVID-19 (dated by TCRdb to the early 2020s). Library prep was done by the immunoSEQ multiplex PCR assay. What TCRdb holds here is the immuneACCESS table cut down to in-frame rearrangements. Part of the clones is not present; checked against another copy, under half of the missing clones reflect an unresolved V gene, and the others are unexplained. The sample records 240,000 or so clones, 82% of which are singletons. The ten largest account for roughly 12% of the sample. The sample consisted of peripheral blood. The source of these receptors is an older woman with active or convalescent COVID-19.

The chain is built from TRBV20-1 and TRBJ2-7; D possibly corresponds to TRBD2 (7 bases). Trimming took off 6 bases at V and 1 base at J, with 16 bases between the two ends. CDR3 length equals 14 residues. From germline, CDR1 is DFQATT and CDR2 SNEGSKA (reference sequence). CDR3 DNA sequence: TGCAGTGCCAGTCCGGGGGGCGCTTCCTACGAGCAGTACTTC. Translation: CSASPGGASYEQYF.

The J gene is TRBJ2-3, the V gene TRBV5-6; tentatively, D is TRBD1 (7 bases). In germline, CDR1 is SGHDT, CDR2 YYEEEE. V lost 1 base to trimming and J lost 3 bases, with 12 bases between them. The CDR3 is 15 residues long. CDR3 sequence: CASSLMTGRTDTQYF. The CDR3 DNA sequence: TGTGCCAGCAGCTTGATGACAGGGAGGACAGATACGCAGTATTTT. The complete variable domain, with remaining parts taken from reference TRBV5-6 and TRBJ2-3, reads DAGVTQSPTHLIKTRGQQVTLRCSPKSGHDTVSWYQQALGQGPQFIFQYYEEEERQRGNFPDRFSGHQFPNYSSELNVNALLLGDSALYLCASSLMTGRTDTQYFGPGTRLTVL.

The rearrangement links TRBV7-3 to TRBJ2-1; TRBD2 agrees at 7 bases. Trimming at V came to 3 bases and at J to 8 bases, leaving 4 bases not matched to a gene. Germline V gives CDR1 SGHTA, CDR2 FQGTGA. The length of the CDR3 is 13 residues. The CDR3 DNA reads TGTGCCAGCAGCTTCGGGACTACCGATGAGCAGTTCTTC. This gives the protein CASSFGTTDEQFF.

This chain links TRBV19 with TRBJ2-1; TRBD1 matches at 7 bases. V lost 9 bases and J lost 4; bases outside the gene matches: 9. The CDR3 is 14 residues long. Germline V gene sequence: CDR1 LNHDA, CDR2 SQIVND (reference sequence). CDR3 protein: CASKTGTDYNEQFF. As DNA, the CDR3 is TGTGCCAGCAAGACCGGGACAGATTACAATGAGCAGTTCTTC.

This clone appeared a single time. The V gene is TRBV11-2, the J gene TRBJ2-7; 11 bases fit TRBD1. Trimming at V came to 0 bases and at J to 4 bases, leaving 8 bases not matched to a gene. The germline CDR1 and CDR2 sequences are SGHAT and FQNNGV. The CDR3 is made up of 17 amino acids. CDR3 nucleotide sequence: TGTGCCAGCAGCTTAGATGTAGGACAGGGGGCCCAATACGAGCAGTACTTC. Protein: CASSLDVGQGAQYEQYF.

CDR3 coding DNA: TGTGCCAGCTCCCCCACAGGAGCGGGGGGGACAGATACGCAGTATTTT. This gives the protein CASSPTGAGGTDTQYF. The rearrangement joins TRBV18 to TRBJ2-3, with 10 bases fitting TRBD2. The CDR3 extends over 16 amino acids. CDR1 is KGHSH and CDR2 is LQKENI in the germline V gene. Unmatched junction bases numbered 9, after V lost 6 bases and J lost 3 bases.

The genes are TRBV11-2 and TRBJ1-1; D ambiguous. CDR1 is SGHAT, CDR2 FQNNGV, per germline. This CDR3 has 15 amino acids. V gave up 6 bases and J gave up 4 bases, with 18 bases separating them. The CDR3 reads CASRQEAGAGTEAFF. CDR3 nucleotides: TGTGCCAGCAGACAAGAGGCGGGCGCGGGCACTGAAGCTTTCTTT.

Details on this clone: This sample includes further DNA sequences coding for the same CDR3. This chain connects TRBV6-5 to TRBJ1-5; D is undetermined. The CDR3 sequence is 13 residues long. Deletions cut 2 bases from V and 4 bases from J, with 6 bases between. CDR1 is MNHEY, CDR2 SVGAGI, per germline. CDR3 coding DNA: TGTGCCAGCAGTTACACGGGTAATCAGCCCCAGCATTTT. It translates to CASSYTGNQPQHF.

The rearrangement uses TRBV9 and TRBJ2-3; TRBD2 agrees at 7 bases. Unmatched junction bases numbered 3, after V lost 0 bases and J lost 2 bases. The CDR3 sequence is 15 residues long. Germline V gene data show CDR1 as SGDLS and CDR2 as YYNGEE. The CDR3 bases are TGTGCCAGCAGCGTAGGGGGGGGACCCACAGATACGCAGTATTTT. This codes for CASSVGGGPTDTQYF. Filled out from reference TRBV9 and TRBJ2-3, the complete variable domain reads DSGVTQTPKHLITATGQRVTLRCSPRSGDLSVYWYQQSLDQGLQFLIQYYNGEERAKGNILERFSAQQFPDLHSELNLSSLELGDSALYFCASSVGGGPTDTQYFGPGTRLTVL.

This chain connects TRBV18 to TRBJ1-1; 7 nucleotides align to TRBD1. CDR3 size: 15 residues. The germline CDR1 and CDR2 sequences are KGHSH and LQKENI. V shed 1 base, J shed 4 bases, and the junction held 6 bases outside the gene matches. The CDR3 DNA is TGTGCCAGCTCACCACTGGGACAGCGAAGCACTGAAGCTTTCTTT. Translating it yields CASSPLGQRSTEAFF. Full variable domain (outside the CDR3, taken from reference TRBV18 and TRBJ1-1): NAGVMQNPRHLVRRRGQEARLRCSPMKGHSHVYWYRQLPEEGLKFMVYLQKENIIDESGMPKERFSAEFPKEGPSILRIQQVVRGDSAAYFCASSPLGQRSTEAFFGQGTRLTVV.

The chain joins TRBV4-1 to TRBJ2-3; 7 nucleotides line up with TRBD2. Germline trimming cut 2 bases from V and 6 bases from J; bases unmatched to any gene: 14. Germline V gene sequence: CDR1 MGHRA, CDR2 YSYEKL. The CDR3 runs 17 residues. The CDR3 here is CASSQSPSTSRGDTQYF. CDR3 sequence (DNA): TGCGCCAGCAGCCAATCCCCCTCGACTAGCCGGGGGGATACGCAGTATTTT.

CDR3 in DNA: TGTGCCAGCAGCACGGACAGGGGGATCAATCAGCCCCAGCATTTT. This gives the protein CASSTDRGINQPQHF. The rearrangement uses TRBV7-2 and TRBJ1-5; 10 bases agree with TRBD1. V was clipped by 5 bases and J by 3 bases; unmatched bases: 4. This CDR3 comprises 15 residues. Looked up from germline, CDR1 is SGHTA and CDR2 is FQGNSA.

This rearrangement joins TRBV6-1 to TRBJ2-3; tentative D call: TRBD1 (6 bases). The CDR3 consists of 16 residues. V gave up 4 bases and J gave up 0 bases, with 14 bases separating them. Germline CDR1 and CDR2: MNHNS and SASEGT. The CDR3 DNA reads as TGTGCCAGCAGTGCCCAGGGGCCCCCTAGCACAGATACGCAGTATTTT. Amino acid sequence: CASSAQGPPSTDTQYF.

CDR3 sequence reads: CASSYRWSGNYNEQFF. The CDR3 DNA is TGTGCCAGCAGTTACCGGTGGAGCGGGAACTACAATGAGCAGTTCTTC. The chain recombines TRBV27 with TRBJ2-1; 7 bases match TRBD2. Trimming took 4 bases from V and 3 from J; bases not matched to a gene: 9. The germline CDR1 and CDR2 sequences are MNHEY and SMNVEV (reference sequence). CDR3 length: 16 amino acids.

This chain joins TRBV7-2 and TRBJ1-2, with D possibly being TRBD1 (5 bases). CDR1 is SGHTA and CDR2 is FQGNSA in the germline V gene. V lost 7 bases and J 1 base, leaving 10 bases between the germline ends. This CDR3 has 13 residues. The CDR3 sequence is CASTWGVNYGYTF. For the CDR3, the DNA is TGTGCCAGCACGTGGGGGGTTAACTATGGCTACACCTTC.

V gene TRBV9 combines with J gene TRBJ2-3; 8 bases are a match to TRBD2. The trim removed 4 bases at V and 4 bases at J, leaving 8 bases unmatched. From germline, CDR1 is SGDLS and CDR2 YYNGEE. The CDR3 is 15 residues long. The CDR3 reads CASSLSGVLADTQYF. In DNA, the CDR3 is TGTGCCAGCAGCCTTAGCGGGGTTCTCGCAGATACGCAGTATTTT.